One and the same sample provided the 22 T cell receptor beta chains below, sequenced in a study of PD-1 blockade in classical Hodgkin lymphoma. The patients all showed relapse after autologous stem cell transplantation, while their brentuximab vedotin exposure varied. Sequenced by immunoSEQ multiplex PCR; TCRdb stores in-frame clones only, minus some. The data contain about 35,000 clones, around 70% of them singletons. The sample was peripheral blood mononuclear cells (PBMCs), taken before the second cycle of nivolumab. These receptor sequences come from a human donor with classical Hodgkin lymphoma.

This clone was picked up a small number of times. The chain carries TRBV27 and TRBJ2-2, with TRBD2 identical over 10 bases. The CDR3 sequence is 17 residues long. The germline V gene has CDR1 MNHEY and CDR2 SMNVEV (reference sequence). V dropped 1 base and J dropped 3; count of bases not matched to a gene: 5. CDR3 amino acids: CASSLLAGGPYTGELFF. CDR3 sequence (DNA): TGTGCCAGCAGTTTATTAGCGGGAGGACCTTACACCGGGGAGCTGTTTTTT.

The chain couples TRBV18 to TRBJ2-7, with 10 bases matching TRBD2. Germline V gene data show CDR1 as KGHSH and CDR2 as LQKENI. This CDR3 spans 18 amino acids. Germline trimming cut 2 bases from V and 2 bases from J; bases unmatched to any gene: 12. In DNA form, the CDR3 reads TGTGCCAGCTCACCAGGAGTCAAACTTCTAGCGGGAGCCTACGAGCAGTACTTC. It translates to CASSPGVKLLAGAYEQYF.

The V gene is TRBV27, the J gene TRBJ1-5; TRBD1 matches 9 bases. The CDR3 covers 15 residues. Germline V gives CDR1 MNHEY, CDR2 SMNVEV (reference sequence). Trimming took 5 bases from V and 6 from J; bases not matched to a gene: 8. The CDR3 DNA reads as TGTGCCAGCAGTACCGGGACAGGGTTAATTCAGCCCCAGCATTTT. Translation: CASSTGTGLIQPQHF.

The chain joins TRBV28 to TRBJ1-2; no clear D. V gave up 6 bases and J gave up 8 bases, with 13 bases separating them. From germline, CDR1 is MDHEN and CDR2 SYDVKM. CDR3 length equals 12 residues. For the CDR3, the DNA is TGTGCCAGCAGCTTGGTTGGGGTCGGCTACACCTTC. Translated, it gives CASSLVGVGYTF.

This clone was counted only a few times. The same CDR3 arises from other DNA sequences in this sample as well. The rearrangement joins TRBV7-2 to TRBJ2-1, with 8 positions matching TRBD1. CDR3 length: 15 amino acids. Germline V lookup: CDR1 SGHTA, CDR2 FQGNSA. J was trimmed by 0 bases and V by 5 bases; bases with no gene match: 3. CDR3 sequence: CASSPDRVSYNEQFF. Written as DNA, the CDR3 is TGTGCCAGCAGCCCGGACAGGGTCTCCTACAATGAGCAGTTCTTC. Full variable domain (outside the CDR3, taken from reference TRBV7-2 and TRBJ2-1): GAGVSQSPSNKVTEKGKDVELRCDPISGHTALYWYRQSLGQGLEFLIYFQGNSAPDKSGLPSDRFSAERTGGSVSTLTIQRTQQEDSAVYLCASSPDRVSYNEQFFGPGTRLTVL.

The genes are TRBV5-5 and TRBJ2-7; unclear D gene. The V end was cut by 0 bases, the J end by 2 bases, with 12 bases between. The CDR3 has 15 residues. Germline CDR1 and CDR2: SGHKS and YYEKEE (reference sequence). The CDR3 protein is CASSLGIRTAYEQYF. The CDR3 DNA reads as TGTGCCAGCAGCTTGGGGATCCGGACGGCCTACGAGCAGTACTTC.

The CDR3 loop reads CASSFRRIITDTQYF. CDR3 nucleotides: TGTGCCAGCAGTTTTCGCCGAATAATCACAGATACGCAGTATTTT. This rearrangement joins TRBV28 to TRBJ2-3; D remains unclear. Germline V gene data show CDR1 as MDHEN and CDR2 as SYDVKM. Trimming took 3 bases from V and 2 from J, leaving 12 bases between them. The CDR3 is 15 amino acids.

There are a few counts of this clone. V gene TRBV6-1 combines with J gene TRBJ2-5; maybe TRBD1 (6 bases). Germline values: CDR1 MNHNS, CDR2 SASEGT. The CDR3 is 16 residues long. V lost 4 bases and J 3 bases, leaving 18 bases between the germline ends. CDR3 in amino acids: CASSAFWDTSKETQYF. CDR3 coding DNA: TGTGCCAGCAGTGCATTTTGGGACACTTCGAAAGAGACCCAGTACTTC.

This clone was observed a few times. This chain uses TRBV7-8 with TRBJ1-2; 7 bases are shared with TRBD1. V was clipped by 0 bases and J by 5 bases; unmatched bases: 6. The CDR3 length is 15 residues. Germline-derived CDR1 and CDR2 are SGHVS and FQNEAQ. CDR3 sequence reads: CASSLATGTEYGYTF. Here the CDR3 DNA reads TGTGCCAGCAGCTTAGCTACTGGGACAGAGTATGGCTACACCTTC.

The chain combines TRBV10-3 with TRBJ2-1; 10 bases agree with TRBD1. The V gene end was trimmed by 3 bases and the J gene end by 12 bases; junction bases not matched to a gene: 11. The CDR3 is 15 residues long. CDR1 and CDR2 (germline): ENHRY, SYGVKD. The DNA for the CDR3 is TGTGCCATCAGTGATCCTTTAGACAGGGGGCAAGTGCAGTTCTTC. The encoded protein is CAISDPLDRGQVQFF.

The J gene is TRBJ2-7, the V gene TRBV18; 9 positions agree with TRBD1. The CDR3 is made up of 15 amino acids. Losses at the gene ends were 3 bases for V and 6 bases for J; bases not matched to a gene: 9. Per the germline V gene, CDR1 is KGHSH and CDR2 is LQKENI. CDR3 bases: TGTGCCAGCTCACCTCGGTTGGGACAGGGCCTCGAGCAGTACTTC. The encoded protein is CASSPRLGQGLEQYF.

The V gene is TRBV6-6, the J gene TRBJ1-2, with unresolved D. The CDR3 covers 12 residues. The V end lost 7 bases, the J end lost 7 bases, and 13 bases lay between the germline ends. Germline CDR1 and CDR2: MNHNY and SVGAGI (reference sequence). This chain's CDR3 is CASTLRGSGYTF. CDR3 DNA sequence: TGTGCCAGCACCCTCCGCGGTTCTGGCTACACCTTC.

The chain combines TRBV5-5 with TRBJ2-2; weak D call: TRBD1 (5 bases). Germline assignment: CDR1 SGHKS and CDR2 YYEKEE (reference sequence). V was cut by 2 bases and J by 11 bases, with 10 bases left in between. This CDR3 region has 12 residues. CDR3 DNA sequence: TGTGCCAGCAGCTTCCTAGGGGAAGAGCTGTTTTTT. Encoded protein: CASSFLGEELFF. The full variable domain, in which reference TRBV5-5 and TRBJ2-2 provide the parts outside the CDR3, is DAGVTQSPTHLIKTRGQQVTLRCSPISGHKSVSWYQQVLGQGPQFIFQYYEKEERGRGNFPDRFSARQFPNYSSELNVNALLLGDSALYLCASSFLGEELFFGEGSRLTVL.

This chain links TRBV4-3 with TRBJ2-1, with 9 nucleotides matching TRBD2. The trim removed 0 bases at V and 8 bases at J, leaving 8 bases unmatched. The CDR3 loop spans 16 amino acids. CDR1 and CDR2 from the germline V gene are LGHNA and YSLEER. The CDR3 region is CASSQDRASGEYEQFF. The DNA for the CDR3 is TGCGCCAGCAGCCAAGATCGGGCTAGCGGGGAGTATGAGCAGTTCTTC.

This chain's CDR3 is CASSPRRTNYGYTF. CDR3 bases: TGTGCCAGCTCACCCCGACGGACCAACTATGGCTACACCTTC. The rearrangement joins TRBV18 to TRBJ1-2, with D unresolved. This CDR3 has 14 amino acids. The germline V gene encodes CDR1 KGHSH and CDR2 LQKENI. Trimming took off 3 bases at V and 2 bases at J, with 10 bases between the two ends.

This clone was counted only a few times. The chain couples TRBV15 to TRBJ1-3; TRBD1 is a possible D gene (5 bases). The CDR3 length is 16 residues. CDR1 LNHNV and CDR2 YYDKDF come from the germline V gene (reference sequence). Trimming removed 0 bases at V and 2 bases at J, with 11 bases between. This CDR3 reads CATSRDLPGTGNTIYF. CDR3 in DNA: TGTGCCACCAGCAGAGATTTACCAGGGACTGGAAACACCATATATTTT.

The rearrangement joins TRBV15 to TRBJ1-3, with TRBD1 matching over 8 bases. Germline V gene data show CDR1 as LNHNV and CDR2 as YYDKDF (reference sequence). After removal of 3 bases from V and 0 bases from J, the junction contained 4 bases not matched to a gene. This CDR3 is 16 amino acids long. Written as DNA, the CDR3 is TGTGCCACCAGCAGGGGACAGGAGATCTCTGGAAACACCATATATTTT. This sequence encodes CATSRGQEISGNTIYF.

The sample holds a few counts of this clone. CDR3 in amino acids: CASSLFQGRTDTQYF. The CDR3 DNA reads as TGCGCCAGCAGCTTATTCCAGGGGCGCACAGATACGCAGTATTTT. V gene TRBV5-1 combines with J gene TRBJ2-3, with D perhaps TRBD1 (6 bases). From germline, CDR1 is SGHRS and CDR2 YFSETQ. V was pared by 2 bases and J by 1 base, with 11 bases between. This CDR3 spans 15 amino acids.

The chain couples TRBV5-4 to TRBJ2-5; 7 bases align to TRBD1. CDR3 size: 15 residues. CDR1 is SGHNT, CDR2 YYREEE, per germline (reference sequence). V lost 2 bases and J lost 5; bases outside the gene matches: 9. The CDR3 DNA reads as TGTGCCAGCAGCTTTGAGGGGGCGAACGGTGAGACCCAGTACTTC. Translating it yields CASSFEGANGETQYF.

The CDR3: CASSLVIGGNRKQFF. The CDR3, as DNA: TGCGCCAGCAGCTTGGTGATCGGGGGGAATCGAAAGCAGTTCTTC. This sequence joins TRBV5-1 and TRBJ2-1; 7 nucleotides line up with TRBD2. Germline loops: CDR1 SGHRS, CDR2 YFSETQ. The CDR3 totals 15 residues. V was pared by 0 bases and J by 11 bases, with 11 bases of the junction left unmatched.

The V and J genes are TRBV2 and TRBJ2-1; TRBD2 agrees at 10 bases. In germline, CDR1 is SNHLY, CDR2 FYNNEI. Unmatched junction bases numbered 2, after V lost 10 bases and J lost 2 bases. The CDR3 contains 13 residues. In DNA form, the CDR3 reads TGTGCCAATAGCGGGGGGCCCTACAATGAGCAGTTCTTC. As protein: CANSGGPYNEQFF.

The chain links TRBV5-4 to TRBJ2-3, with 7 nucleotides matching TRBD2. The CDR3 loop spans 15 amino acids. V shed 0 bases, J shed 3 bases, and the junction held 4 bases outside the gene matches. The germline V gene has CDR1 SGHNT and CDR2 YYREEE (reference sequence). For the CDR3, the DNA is TGTGCCAGCAGCTTGGGGAGCGGGACTACAGATACGCAGTATTTT. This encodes CASSLGSGTTDTQYF.